This TCR beta chain was recovered during a study of T cells expressing NK-cell markers. Whole-study context: CD3+CD56+NKG2C+, CD3+CD56+NKG2C- and CD3+CD56-NKG2C+ T cells, once sorted, supplied the TCR beta repertoires. Whole-study results and caveats: In a handful of donors, these clonotypes also led the CD3+CD56-NKG2C+ fraction. Uncertainty persisted over the HCMV specificity of expanded NKG2C+ T cell clones.

The germline gives CDR1 DFQATT, CDR2 SNEGSKA (reference sequence). This CDR3 region has 13 residues. A remark on this clonotype: Its matching antigen is unknown.

TCRdb reprocessed the 5' RACE reads; each CDR3 protein has one entry and no DNA is given. The sample totals roughly 390,000 distinct CDR3 sequences; its top ten clones hold around 5.2%. The specimen sequenced was blood T cells: a sorted CD56 or NKG2C T cell subset, CD4+ or CD8+ T cells, or bulk PBMC T cells (not recorded which). J is TRBJ2-7 and V is TRBV20-1; there is no DNA to check the TCRdb D call of TRBD1. The receptor comes from a man aged 18-75 years in good health. CDR3 in amino acids: CSAGAGASYEQYF.